The clone carrying this T cell receptor beta chain appeared many times. Each CDR3 protein is one row after TCRdb ran MiXCR on the reads. This table holds 310,000 or so distinct CDR3 sequences, about 8.8% found once. Germline CDR1 and CDR2: MGHRA and YSYEKL. CDR3 length: 16 amino acids. Trimming pared 4 bases from V and 0 bases from J, leaving 14 bases between. This entry comes from a study of T cell repertoires in cytomegalovirus infection. This receptor was identified in a human donor in good health (CMV status not recorded). Some clones in this sample may be carry-over from other donors' samples. The gene calls are TRBV4-1 and TRBJ2-3; D possibly corresponds to TRBD2 (5 bases). Specimen: PBMCs. This chain's CDR3 is CASSPLGADSTDTQYF. The CDR3 region has the DNA TGCGCCAGCAGCCCCCTGGGAGCCGATAGCACAGATACGCAGTATTTT.